This entry features one T cell receptor (beta chain) sequence. These data originate in a study of brain metastases from non-small cell lung cancer. Germline V gene lookup returns CDR1 MNHNS and CDR2 SASEGT. V dropped 8 bases and J dropped 5 bases, with 18 bases sitting between them. The CDR3 consists of 14 residues. Generated by immunoSEQ multiplex PCR, the TCRdb table keeps only in-frame clones and is missing some. The table records 1,200 to 1,500 clones, more than 80% of them present only once. The J gene is TRBJ1-2, the V gene TRBV6-1; D gene unclear. The clonotype comes from a donor aged 40 or over with non-small cell lung cancer. The sequenced material came from tumor-adjacent normal tissue. CDR3 residues: CASVPDYQSYGYTF. CDR3 DNA sequence: TGTGCCAGCGTCCCCGACTACCAGTCATATGGCTACACCTTC.